The T cell receptor beta chain described here comes from a study of cytomegalovirus exposure and HLA in healthy donors. Across the whole study: A prior study identified 117 million unique TCR beta sequences from 190 million or so T cells.

The PCR made use of 60 Vbeta and 13 Jbeta primers. Only in-frame clones appear in the TCRdb table, and some are missing; sequencing was by immunoSEQ multiplex PCR. The listing contains fewer than 150,000 clones. For this clone: The target antigen is unknown.

Findings and caveats of the study: Sequencing likely produced, as an artifact, a cluster of highly shared sequence variants.

V gave up 8 bases and J gave up 3 bases, with 22 bases separating them. The V gene's germline CDR1 is SNHLY and CDR2 FYNNEI. This CDR3 region has 17 residues. The sample was PBMCs. The TCR sequence derives from a man aged 18 to 30 in good health and CMV-seronegative. The V and J genes are TRBV2 and TRBJ2-2; tentative D call: TRBD1 (5 bases). The CDR3 region is CASSGRVSGWDTGELFF. The CDR3 DNA sequence: TGTGCCAGCTCCGGGCGAGTTTCAGGGTGGGACACCGGGGAGCTGTTTTTT. Full variable domain (missing parts from reference TRBV2 and TRBJ2-2): EPEVTQTPSHQVTQMGQEVILRCVPISNHLYFYWYRQILGQKVEFLVSFYNNEISEKSEIFDDQFSVERPDGSNFTLKIRSTKLEDSAMYFCASSGRVSGWDTGELFFGEGSRLTVL.